One sample yielded the 20 T cell receptor beta chains listed below, sequenced in a study of blood T cell repertoires in COVID-19 (dated by TCRdb to the early 2020s). Library preparation used the immunoSEQ multiplex PCR assay. The clones in this table, taken by TCRdb from immuneACCESS, are in-frame only. Not every clone is retained; where verified, under half of the shortfall comes from an unresolved V gene, and the cause of the rest is unknown. This sample lists about 130,000 clones; around 85% were detected once. Approximately 3% of the sample belongs to the ten largest clones. Sample: peripheral blood. Source of these receptors: a woman of 80 years or more with acute or convalescent COVID-19.

The DNA of the CDR3 is TGTGCCAGAAGCCCCGAATCTAGGACAGGGACGAACTATGGCTACACCTTC. As protein: CARSPESRTGTNYGYTF. The chain has TRBV5-3 and TRBJ1-2, with 8 bases matching TRBD1. TRBV5-3 is sorted into the ORF group, with uncertain function. This CDR3 has 17 residues. After removal of 4 bases from V and 2 bases from J, the junction contained 13 bases not matched to a gene.

The chain couples TRBV19 to TRBJ2-5, with D perhaps matching TRBD2 (7 bases). The V end was cut by 4 bases, the J end by 4 bases, with 13 bases between. This CDR3 comprises 14 residues. Germline-derived CDR1 and CDR2 are LNHDA and SQIVND (reference sequence). The CDR3 sequence: CASSTTRGGETQYF. CDR3 DNA sequence: TGTGCCAGTAGTACCACAAGGGGGGGAGAGACCCAGTACTTC. Full variable domain (remainder filled in from reference TRBV19 and TRBJ2-5): DGGITQSPKYLFRKEGQNVTLSCEQNLNHDAMYWYRQDPGQGLRLIYYSQIVNDFQKGDIAEGYSVSREKKESFPLTVTSAQKNPTAFYLCASSTTRGGETQYFGPGTRLLVL.

The chain links TRBV6-6 to TRBJ1-2; 9 bases agree with TRBD1. The V gene's germline CDR1 is MNHNY and CDR2 SVGAGI (reference sequence). This CDR3 contains 16 residues. Losses at the gene ends were 5 bases for V and 0 bases for J; bases not matched to a gene: 7. CDR3 sequence: CASSRPQGAPNYGYTF. The CDR3, as DNA: TGTGCCAGCAGTCGACCACAGGGGGCCCCTAACTATGGCTACACCTTC.

The gene calls are TRBV25-1 and TRBJ1-3; D is unresolved. The CDR3 length is 15 residues. CDR1 MGHDK and CDR2 SYGVNS come from the germline V gene. V lost 4 bases and J lost 3, with 13 bases in between. CDR3 amino acids: CASSGARLGGNTIYF. In DNA, the CDR3 is TGTGCCAGCAGTGGAGCTAGACTCGGTGGAAACACCATATATTTT.

The J gene is TRBJ1-3, the V gene TRBV5-8; no clear D. Trimming took off 3 bases at V and 0 bases at J, with 10 bases between the two ends. This CDR3 is 15 amino acids long. CDR1 and CDR2 (germline): SGHTS, YDEGEE. The CDR3 DNA follows: TGTGCCAGCAGCTGGGCGGGGTTCTCTGGAAACACCATATATTTT. Residues: CASSWAGFSGNTIYF.

The chain links TRBV5-6 to TRBJ2-5; tentative D call: TRBD1 (6 bases). Germline assignment: CDR1 SGHDT and CDR2 YYEEEE. The CDR3 loop spans 16 amino acids. V lost 0 bases, J lost 0 bases, and 12 bases lay in between. The CDR3 spells CASSLGPGEYQETQYF. CDR3 DNA sequence: TGTGCCAGCAGCTTGGGGCCAGGGGAGTACCAAGAGACCCAGTACTTC.

The chain joins TRBV9 to TRBJ2-2; TRBD2 matches 7 bases. V dropped 2 bases and J dropped 2; count of bases not matched to a gene: 9. Germline V gives CDR1 SGDLS, CDR2 YYNGEE. The CDR3 sequence is 17 residues long. CDR3 loop: CASSVPRGGPNTGELFF. For the CDR3, the DNA is TGTGCCAGCAGCGTTCCCCGGGGAGGGCCCAACACCGGGGAGCTGTTTTTT. The full variable domain, with the rest looked up from reference TRBV9 and TRBJ2-2, is DSGVTQTPKHLITATGQRVTLRCSPRSGDLSVYWYQQSLDQGLQFLIQYYNGEERAKGNILERFSAQQFPDLHSELNLSSLELGDSALYFCASSVPRGGPNTGELFFGEGSRLTVL.

This chain links TRBV7-9 with TRBJ1-4; no firm D call. V was pared by 1 base and J by 0 bases, with 6 bases between. This CDR3 comprises 15 residues. The germline V gene has CDR1 SEHNR and CDR2 FQNEAQ (reference sequence). DNA of the CDR3: TGTGCCAGCAGCTTAGGCCTAGCAACTAATGAAAAACTGTTTTTT. Translated, it gives CASSLGLATNEKLFF. The variable domain in full, with the rest retrieved from reference TRBV7-9 and TRBJ1-4, is DTGVSQNPRHKITKRGQNVTFRCDPISEHNRLYWYRQTLGQGPEFLTYFQNEAQLEKSRLLSDRFSAERPKGSFSTLEIQRTEQGDSAMYLCASSLGLATNEKLFFGSGTQLSVL.

The genes are TRBV19 and TRBJ2-3; 11 bases align to TRBD1. The CDR3 length is 14 residues. Germline values: CDR1 LNHDA, CDR2 SQIVND (reference sequence). Losses at the gene ends were 4 bases for V and 7 bases for J; bases not matched to a gene: 4. The CDR3 coding sequence is TGTGCCAGTAGTAGGGACAGGGGGAGGAATACGCAGTATTTT. Protein product: CASSRDRGRNTQYF.

The chain combines TRBV3-1 (or the pseudogene TRBV3-2) with TRBJ2-2; unclear D gene. The germline V and J ends were trimmed by 0 bases and 4 bases, with 6 bases remaining between them. Looked up from germline, CDR1 is LGHDT and CDR2 is YNNKEL (reference sequence). CDR3 length: 14 amino acids. The CDR3 DNA sequence: TGTGCCAGCAGCCAAGACGCGGCCACCGGGGAGCTGTTTTTT. Its protein is CASSQDAATGELFF.

The chain couples TRBV4-3 to TRBJ2-1, with 7 bases lining up with TRBD2. The V gene's germline CDR1 is LGHNA and CDR2 YSLEER. CDR3 length equals 16 residues. V was pared by 4 bases and J by 2 bases, with 8 bases of the junction left unmatched. Here the CDR3 DNA reads TGCGCCAGCAGCCGCATGCCACGGGGGGCCTACAATGAGCAGTTCTTC. It encodes CASSRMPRGAYNEQFF.

This clone came up once. This chain joins TRBV5-4 and TRBJ2-5, with 7 bases that match TRBD1. The CDR3 has 16 residues. Germline CDR1 reads SGHNT; CDR2 reads YYREEE (reference sequence). V lost 0 bases, J lost 4 bases, and 9 bases stayed unmatched. CDR3 sequence reads: CASSLEGQALVETQYF. CDR3 coding DNA: TGTGCCAGCAGCTTGGAAGGACAGGCTTTAGTAGAGACCCAGTACTTC.

The chain is built from TRBV9 and TRBJ1-6; D not certain. This CDR3 comprises 13 residues. Trimming removed 5 bases at V and 8 bases at J, with 11 bases between. Germline V gene sequence: CDR1 SGDLS, CDR2 YYNGEE. CDR3 region: CASSVSGDSPLHF. The CDR3 region has the DNA TGTGCCAGCAGTGTATCTGGAGATTCACCCCTCCACTTT.

This rearrangement joins TRBV18 to TRBJ2-6; D not certain. V lost 0 bases and J lost 0, with 9 bases in between. This CDR3 contains 17 residues. CDR1 is KGHSH and CDR2 is LQKENI in the germline V gene. For the CDR3, the DNA is TGTGCCAGCTCACCACCCCAGGTCCTCTCTGGGGCCAACGTCCTGACTTTC. Amino acid sequence: CASSPPQVLSGANVLTF.

The CDR3 reads CASSPTPGQGFGNTIYF. As DNA, the CDR3 is TGCGCCAGCAGCCCTACTCCGGGACAGGGATTTGGAAACACCATATATTTT. The chain uses TRBV4-1 and TRBJ1-3; 9 bases fit TRBD1. V was clipped by 4 bases and J by 3 bases; unmatched bases: 10. Germline CDR1 MGHRA, CDR2 YSYEKL. The CDR3 is 17 amino acids.

The genes are TRBV30 and TRBJ1-2; no definite D call. CDR1 is GTSNPN, CDR2 SVGIG, per germline (reference sequence). The CDR3 is made up of 15 amino acids. V was trimmed by 1 base and J by 3 bases, leaving 15 bases between them. The CDR3 DNA is TGTGCCTGGAGTGACCCGCCGGAGGCCCACTATGGCTACACCTTC. This sequence encodes CAWSDPPEAHYGYTF.

The chain is built from TRBV27 and TRBJ1-5; a weak D match, TRBD1 (5 bases). Germline V gene data show CDR1 as MNHEY and CDR2 as SMNVEV (reference sequence). V lost 8 bases and J lost 0, with 23 bases in between. The CDR3 sequence is 18 residues long. As DNA, the CDR3 is TGTGCCAGCCGACTCAGGGCAGGCGATCCCTATAGCAATCAGCCCCAGCATTTT. It codes for CASRLRAGDPYSNQPQHF.

The chain carries TRBV5-1 and TRBJ1-1; possible D gene TRBD1, 5 bases. Germline V lookup: CDR1 SGHRS, CDR2 YFSETQ. This CDR3 spans 15 amino acids. Trimming stripped 0 bases from V and 4 bases from J, with 13 bases between. CDR3 DNA: TGCGCCAGCAGCTTGGATGAGGTGGGGGGCACTGAAGCTTTCTTT. It encodes CASSLDEVGGTEAFF. Complete variable domain (other parts from reference TRBV5-1 and TRBJ1-1): KAGVTQTPRYLIKTRGQQVTLSCSPISGHRSVSWYQQTPGQGLQFLFEYFSETQRNKGNFPGRFSGRQFSNSRSEMNVSTLELGDSALYLCASSLDEVGGTEAFFGQGTRLTVV.

The chain couples TRBV5-1 to TRBJ1-2; TRBD1 matches at 9 bases. Trimming at V came to 4 bases and at J to 4 bases, leaving 8 bases not matched to a gene. The CDR3 extends over 15 amino acids. Germline lookup yields CDR1 SGHRS and CDR2 YFSETQ. CDR3 amino acids: CASSQGQGFSYGYTF. DNA for the CDR3: TGCGCCAGCAGCCAGGGACAGGGATTTTCCTATGGCTACACCTTC.

V gene TRBV5-1 combines with J gene TRBJ2-5; 8 positions agree with TRBD1. From germline, CDR1 is SGHRS and CDR2 YFSETQ. This CDR3 is built from 14 residues. The V gene end was trimmed by 4 bases and the J gene end by 4 bases; junction bases not matched to a gene: 6. As DNA, the CDR3 is TGCGCCAGCAGCCAGGGGGCCGGGAGAGAGACCCAGTACTTC. Its translation is CASSQGAGRETQYF.